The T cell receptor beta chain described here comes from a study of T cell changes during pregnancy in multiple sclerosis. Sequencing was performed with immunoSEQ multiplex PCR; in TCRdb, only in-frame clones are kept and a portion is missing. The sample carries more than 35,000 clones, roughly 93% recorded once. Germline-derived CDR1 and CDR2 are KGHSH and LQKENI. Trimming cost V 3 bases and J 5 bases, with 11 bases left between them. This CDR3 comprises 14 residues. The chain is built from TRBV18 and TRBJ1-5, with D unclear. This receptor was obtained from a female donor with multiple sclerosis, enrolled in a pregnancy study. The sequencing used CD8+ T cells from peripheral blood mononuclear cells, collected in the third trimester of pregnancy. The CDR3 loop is CASSPGERDQPQHF. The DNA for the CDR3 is TGTGCCAGCTCACCGGGTGAGAGGGATCAGCCCCAGCATTTT. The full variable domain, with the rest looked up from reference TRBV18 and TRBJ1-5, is NAGVMQNPRHLVRRRGQEARLRCSPMKGHSHVYWYRQLPEEGLKFMVYLQKENIIDESGMPKERFSAEFPKEGPSILRIQQVVRGDSAAYFCASSPGERDQPQHFGDGTRLSIL.